The T cell receptor (beta chain) under discussion was sequenced for a study of blood T cell repertoires in COVID-19. Across the study: Whether acute or convalescent, the COVID-19 samples came from the United States, Italy and Spain. T cells, B-cell-depleted T cells, or PBMCs provided the cDNA or gDNA that served as material.

Enrolled during active infection, Seattle patients were then followed longitudinally. The V end lost 3 bases, the J end lost 11 bases, and 8 bases lay between the germline ends. Looked up from germline, CDR1 is MNHNS and CDR2 is SASEGT. The CDR3 loop spans 11 amino acids. Study processing details: Amplification of reference gene primers was used by the study to estimate nucleated cell counts. Repertoires were generated with immunoSEQ multiplex PCR, while TCRdb's copy carries only in-frame clones and drops some. V, J and clone size are those of that table, while D and trimming were read from the DNA. The sample lists about 260,000 clones, around 86% seen once, with more than 4.5% in the top ten.

This clonotype was sampled from a woman in her fifties or sixties with COVID-19, enrolled during active disease. The sequenced sample consisted of peripheral blood. The chain employs TRBV6-1 and TRBJ2-1; weak D call: TRBD1 (5 bases). CDR3: CASSDTGKQFF. The CDR3 bases are TGTGCCAGCAGTGATACAGGAAAGCAGTTCTTC.